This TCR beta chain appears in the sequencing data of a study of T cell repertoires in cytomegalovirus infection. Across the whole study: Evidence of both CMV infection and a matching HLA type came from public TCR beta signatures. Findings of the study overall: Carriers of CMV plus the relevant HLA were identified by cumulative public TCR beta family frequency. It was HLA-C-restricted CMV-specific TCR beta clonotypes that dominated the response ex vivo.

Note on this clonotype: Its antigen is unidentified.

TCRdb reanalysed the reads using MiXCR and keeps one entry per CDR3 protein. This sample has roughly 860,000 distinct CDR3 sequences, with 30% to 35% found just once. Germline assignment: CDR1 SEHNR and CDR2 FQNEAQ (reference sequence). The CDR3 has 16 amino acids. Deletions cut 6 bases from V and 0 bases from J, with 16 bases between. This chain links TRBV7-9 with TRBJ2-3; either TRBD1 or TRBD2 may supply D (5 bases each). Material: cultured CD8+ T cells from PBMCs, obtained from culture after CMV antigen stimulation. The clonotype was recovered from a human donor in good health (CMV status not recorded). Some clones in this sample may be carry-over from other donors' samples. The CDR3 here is CASRGAGSASTDTQYF. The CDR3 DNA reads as TGTGCCAGCAGAGGCGCAGGGAGCGCCAGCACAGATACGCAGTATTTT.